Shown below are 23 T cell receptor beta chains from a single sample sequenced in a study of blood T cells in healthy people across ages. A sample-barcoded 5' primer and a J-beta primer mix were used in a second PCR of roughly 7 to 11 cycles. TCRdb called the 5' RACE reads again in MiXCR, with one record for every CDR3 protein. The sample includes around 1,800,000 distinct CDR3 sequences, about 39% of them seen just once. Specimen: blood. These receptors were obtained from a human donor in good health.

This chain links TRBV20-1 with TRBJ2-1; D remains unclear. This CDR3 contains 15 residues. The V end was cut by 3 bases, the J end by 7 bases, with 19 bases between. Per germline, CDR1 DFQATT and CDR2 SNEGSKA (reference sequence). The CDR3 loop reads CSASYAFATKNEQFF. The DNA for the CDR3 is TGCAGTGCTAGCTATGCCTTTGCGACCAAAAATGAGCAGTTCTTC.

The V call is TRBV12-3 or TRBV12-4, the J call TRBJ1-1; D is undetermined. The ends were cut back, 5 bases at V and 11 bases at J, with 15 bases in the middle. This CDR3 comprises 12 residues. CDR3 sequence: CASSREIGEAFF. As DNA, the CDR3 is TGTGCCAGCAGTCGCGAGATCGGTGAGGCTTTCTTT.

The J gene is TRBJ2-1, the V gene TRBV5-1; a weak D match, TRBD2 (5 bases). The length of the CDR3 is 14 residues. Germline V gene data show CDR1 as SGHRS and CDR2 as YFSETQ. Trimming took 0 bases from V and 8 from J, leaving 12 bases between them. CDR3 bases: TGCGCCAGCAGCTTGGTCCCGGGAAGGGATGAGCAGTTCTTC. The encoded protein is CASSLVPGRDEQFF.

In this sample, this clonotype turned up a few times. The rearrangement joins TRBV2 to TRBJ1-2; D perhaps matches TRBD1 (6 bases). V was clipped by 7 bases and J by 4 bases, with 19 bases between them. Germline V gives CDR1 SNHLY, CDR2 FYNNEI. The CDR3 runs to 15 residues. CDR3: CASIPGGGGAYGYTF. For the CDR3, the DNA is TGTGCCAGCATCCCGGGGGGCGGAGGCGCCTATGGCTACACCTTC.

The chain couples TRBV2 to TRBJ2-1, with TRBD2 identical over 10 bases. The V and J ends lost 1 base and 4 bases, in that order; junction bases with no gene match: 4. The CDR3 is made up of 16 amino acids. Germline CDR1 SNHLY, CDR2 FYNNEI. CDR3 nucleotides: TGTGCCAGCAGTGAAGATGTAGCGGGGGGTTACAATGAGCAGTTCTTC. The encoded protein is CASSEDVAGGYNEQFF.

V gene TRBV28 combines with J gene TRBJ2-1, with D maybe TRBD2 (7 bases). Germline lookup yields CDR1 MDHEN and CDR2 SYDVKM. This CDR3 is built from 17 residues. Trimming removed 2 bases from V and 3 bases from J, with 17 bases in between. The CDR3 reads CASSLVLGGAFYNEQFF. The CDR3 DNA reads TGTGCCAGCAGTTTAGTTTTGGGGGGGGCGTTCTACAATGAGCAGTTCTTC.

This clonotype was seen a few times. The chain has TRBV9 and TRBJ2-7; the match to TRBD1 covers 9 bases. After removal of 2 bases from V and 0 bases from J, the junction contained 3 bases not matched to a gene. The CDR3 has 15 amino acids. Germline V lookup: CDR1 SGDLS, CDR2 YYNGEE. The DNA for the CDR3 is TGTGCCAGCAGCGTTGGGACAGGGAGCTCCTACGAGCAGTACTTC. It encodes CASSVGTGSSYEQYF. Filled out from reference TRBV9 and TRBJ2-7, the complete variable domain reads DSGVTQTPKHLITATGQRVTLRCSPRSGDLSVYWYQQSLDQGLQFLIQYYNGEERAKGNILERFSAQQFPDLHSELNLSSLELGDSALYFCASSVGTGSSYEQYFGPGTRLTVT.

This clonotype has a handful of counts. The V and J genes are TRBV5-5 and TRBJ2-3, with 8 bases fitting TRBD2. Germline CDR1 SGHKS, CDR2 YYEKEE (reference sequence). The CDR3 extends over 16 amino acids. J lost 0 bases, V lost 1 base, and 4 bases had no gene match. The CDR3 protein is CASSLTSGISTDTQYF. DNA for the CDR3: TGTGCCAGCAGCTTGACTAGCGGCATAAGCACAGATACGCAGTATTTT.

As DNA, the CDR3 is TGTGCCAGCAGCCTGTCCCCGGGTGGGCTCTACGAGCAGTACTTC. It specifies CASSLSPGGLYEQYF. This rearrangement joins TRBV28 to TRBJ2-7; D gene ambiguous. Trimming pared 6 bases from V and 3 bases from J, leaving 18 bases between. CDR1 MDHEN and CDR2 SYDVKM come from the germline V gene. The CDR3 runs 15 residues.

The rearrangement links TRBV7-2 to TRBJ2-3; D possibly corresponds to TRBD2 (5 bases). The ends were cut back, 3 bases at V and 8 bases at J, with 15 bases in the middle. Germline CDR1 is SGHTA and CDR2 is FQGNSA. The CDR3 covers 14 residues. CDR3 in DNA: TGTGCCAGCAGCTTGCATGCTAGCCCAGGTACGCAGTATTTT. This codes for CASSLHASPGTQYF.

CDR3 sequence: CASSSHPSSYEQYF. The CDR3 coding sequence is TGTGCCAGCAGTTCCCATCCCTCCTCCTACGAGCAGTACTTC. The V call is TRBV7-2, the J call TRBJ2-7; D not certain. V gave up 6 bases and J gave up 0 bases, with 12 bases separating them. CDR3 size: 14 residues. Germline CDR1 SGHTA, CDR2 FQGNSA. The entire variable domain, with the rest obtained from reference TRBV7-2 and TRBJ2-7, is as follows: GAGVSQSPSNKVTEKGKDVELRCDPISGHTALYWYRQSLGQGLEFLIYFQGNSAPDKSGLPSDRFSAERTGGSVSTLTIQRTQQEDSAVYLCASSSHPSSYEQYFGPGTRLTVT.

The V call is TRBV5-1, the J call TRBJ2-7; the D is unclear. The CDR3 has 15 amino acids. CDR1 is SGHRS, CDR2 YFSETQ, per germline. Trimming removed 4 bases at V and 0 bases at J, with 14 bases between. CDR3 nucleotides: TGCGCCAGCAGCGAACCTTTTACAAGCTCCTACGAGCAGTACTTC. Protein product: CASSEPFTSSYEQYF. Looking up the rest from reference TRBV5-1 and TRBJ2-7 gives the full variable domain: KAGVTQTPRYLIKTRGQQVTLSCSPISGHRSVSWYQQTPGQGLQFLFEYFSETQRNKGNFPGRFSGRQFSNSRSEMNVSTLELGDSALYLCASSEPFTSSYEQYFGPGTRLTVT.

The CDR3 region has the DNA TGCAGCGTTGGGAGAGGGGGAAGCAATCAGCCCCAGCATTTT. The encoded protein is CSVGRGGSNQPQHF. The chain joins TRBV29-1 to TRBJ1-5, with D possibly TRBD1 on 6 matching bases. Trimming took off 4 bases at V and 1 base at J, with 11 bases between the two ends. The CDR3 extends over 14 amino acids. CDR1 and CDR2 from the germline V gene are SQVTM and ANQGSEA.

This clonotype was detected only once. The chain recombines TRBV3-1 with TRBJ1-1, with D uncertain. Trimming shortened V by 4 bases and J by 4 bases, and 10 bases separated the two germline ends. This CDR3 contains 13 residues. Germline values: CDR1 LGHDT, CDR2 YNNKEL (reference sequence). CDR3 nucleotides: TGTGCCAGCAGCCCATCGCCATTCACTGAAGCTTTCTTT. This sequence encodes CASSPSPFTEAFF.

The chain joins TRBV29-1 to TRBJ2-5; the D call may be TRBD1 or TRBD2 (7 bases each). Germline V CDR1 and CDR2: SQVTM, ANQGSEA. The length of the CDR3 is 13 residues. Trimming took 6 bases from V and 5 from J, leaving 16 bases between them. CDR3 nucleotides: TGCAGCGTAAAACCCAGGGGGGGGGAGACCCAGTACTTC. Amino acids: CSVKPRGGETQYF.

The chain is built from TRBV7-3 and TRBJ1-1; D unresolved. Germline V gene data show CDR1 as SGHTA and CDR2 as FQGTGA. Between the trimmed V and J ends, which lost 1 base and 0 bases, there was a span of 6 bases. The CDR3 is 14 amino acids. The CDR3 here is CASSLMFMNTEAFF. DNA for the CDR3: TGTGCCAGCAGCTTAATGTTCATGAACACTGAAGCTTTCTTT.

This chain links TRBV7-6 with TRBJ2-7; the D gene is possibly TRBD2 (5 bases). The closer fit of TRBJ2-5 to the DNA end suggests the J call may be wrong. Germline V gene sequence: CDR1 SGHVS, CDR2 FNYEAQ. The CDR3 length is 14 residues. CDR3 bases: TGTGCCAGCAGCTTAGCTTTACTAGATGAGACCCAGTACTTC. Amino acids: CASSLALLDETQYF.

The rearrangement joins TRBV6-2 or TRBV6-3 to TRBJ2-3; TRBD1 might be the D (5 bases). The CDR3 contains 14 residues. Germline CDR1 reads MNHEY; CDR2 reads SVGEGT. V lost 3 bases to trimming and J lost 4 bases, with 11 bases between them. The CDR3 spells CASSYLAGPDTQYF. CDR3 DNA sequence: TGTGCCAGCAGTTATTTGGCAGGGCCAGATACGCAGTATTTT.

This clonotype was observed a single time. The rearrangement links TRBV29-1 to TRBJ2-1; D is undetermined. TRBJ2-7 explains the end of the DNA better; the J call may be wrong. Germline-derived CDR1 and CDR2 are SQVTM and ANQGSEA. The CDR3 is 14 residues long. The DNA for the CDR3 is TGCAGCGTTGAATACCACCCGCGGAACAATGAGCAGTACTTC. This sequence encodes CSVEYHPRNNEQYF.

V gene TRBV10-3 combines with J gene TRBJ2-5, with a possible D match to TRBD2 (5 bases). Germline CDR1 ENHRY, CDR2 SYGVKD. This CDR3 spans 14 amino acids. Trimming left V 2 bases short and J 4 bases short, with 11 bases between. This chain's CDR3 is CAISERGMGETQYF. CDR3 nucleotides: TGTGCCATCAGTGAGCGGGGAATGGGAGAGACCCAGTACTTC.

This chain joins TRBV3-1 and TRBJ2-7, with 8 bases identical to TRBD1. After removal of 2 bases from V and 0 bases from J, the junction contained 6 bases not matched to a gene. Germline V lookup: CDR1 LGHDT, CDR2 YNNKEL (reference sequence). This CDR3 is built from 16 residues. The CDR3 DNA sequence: TGTGCCAGCAGCCAATTTCCTGGGACAGGCTCCTACGAGCAGTACTTC. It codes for CASSQFPGTGSYEQYF.

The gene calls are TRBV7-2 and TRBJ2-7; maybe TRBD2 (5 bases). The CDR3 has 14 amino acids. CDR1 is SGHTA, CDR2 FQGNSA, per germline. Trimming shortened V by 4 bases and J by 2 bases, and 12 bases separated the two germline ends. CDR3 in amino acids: CASSSRTQTYEQYF. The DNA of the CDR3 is TGTGCCAGCAGCTCTCGGACTCAGACCTACGAGCAGTACTTC.

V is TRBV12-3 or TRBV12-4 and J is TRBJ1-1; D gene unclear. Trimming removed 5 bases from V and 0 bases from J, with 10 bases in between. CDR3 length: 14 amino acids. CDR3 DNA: TGTGCCAGCAGTGAAAGTGCCATGAACACTGAAGCTTTCTTT. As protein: CASSESAMNTEAFF.